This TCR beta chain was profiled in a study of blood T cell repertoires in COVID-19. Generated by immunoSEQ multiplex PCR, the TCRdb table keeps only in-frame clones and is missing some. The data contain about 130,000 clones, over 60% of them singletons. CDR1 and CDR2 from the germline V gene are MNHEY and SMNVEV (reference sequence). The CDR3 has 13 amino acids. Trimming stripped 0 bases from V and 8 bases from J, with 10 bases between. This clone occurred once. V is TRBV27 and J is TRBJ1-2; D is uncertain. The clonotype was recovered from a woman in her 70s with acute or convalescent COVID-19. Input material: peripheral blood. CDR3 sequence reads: CASSLSGRRGYTF. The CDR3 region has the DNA TGTGCCAGCAGTTTATCGGGCAGAAGGGGCTACACCTTC.